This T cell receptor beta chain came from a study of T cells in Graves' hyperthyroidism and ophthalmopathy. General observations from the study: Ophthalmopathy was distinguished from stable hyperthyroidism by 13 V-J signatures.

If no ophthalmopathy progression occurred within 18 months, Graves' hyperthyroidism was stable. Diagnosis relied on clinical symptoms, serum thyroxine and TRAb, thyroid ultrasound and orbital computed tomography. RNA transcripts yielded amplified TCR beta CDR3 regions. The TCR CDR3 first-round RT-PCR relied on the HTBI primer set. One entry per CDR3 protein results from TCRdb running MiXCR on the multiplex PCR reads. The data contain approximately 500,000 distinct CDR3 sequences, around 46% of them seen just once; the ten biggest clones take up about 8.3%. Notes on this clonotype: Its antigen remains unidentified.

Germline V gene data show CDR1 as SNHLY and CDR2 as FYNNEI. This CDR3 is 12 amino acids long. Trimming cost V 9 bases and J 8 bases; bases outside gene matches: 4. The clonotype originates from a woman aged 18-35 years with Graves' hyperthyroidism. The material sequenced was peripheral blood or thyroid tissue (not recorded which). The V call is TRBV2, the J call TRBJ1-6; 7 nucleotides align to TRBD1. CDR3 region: CASDQGDSPLHF. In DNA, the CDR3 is TGTGCCAGTGATCAGGGGGATTCACCCCTCCACTTT.